This T cell receptor beta chain was profiled in a study of T cells after yellow fever vaccination. CDR1 and CDR2 (germline): SGHKS, YYEKEE (reference sequence). V was cut by 0 bases and J by 0 bases, with 4 bases left in between. CDR3 length equals 14 residues. Making TCR cDNA involved 5'RACE template switching, which added UMIs and a universal primer site. TCRdb redid the calling of the 5' RACE reads with MiXCR, one entry per CDR3 protein. This sample has 300,000 to 400,000 distinct CDR3 sequences, with roughly 10% found just once. This clonotype was seen many times. This sequence originates from a man aged 18 to 35 who received the YFV17D yellow fever vaccine. The chain joins TRBV5-5 to TRBJ2-4, with D unresolved. This specimen was CD4+ T cells sorted from PBMCs, taken 45 days after the yellow fever booster vaccination. The CDR3 DNA follows: TGTGCCAGCAGCTTGGAACAAGCCAAAAACATTCAGTACTTC. Translation gives CASSLEQAKNIQYF.